Below, one T cell receptor (beta chain) is given with its context. The antigen remains unidentified. CDR3 size: 15 residues. V lost 7 bases to trimming and J lost 0 bases; unmatched junction nucleotides: 5. Germline CDR1 LNHDA, CDR2 SQIVND (reference sequence). This specimen belongs to a study of OX40 agonist ivuxolimab in advanced cancers. In the study overall: Enrolled patients in dose escalation had cancers that were hepatocellular carcinoma, melanoma, renal cell or head and neck cancer. One hepatocellular carcinoma and a couple of cutaneous melanoma patients partially responded.

Profiling relied on immunoSEQ multiplex PCR, and the TCRdb table lists in-frame clones only, not all of them. Of 80,000 or so clones listed, about 92% were seen once; the top ten hold roughly 13%. Study findings and constraints: Both blood CD4+ and CD8+ T cells showed clonal growth by week 6 at 0.1 to 3.0 mg/kg. Researchers report that CD8+ T cells had, on average, more expanded clones than CD4+.

The rearrangement links TRBV19 to TRBJ2-1; 8 positions match TRBD2. The source was CD4+ or CD8+ T cells sorted from blood, collected in a trial of the OX40 agonist ivuxolimab. This sequence was found in an adult with an advanced solid tumor such as melanoma, head and neck, liver or kidney cancer. The CDR3 protein is CASTLSGSSYNEQFF. CDR3 DNA: TGTGCCAGTACCCTCAGCGGGAGCTCCTACAATGAGCAGTTCTTC. Full variable domain (missing parts from reference TRBV19 and TRBJ2-1): DGGITQSPKYLFRKEGQNVTLSCEQNLNHDAMYWYRQDPGQGLRLIYYSQIVNDFQKGDIAEGYSVSREKKESFPLTVTSAQKNPTAFYLCASTLSGSSYNEQFFGPGTRLTVL.